Below, 15 T cell receptor beta chains from the same sample are listed, as sequenced in a study of blood T cell repertoires in COVID-19. Profiling relied on immunoSEQ multiplex PCR, and the TCRdb table lists in-frame clones only, not all of them. The sample records more than 200,000 clones, around nine tenths being singletons. Specimen: PBMCs or T cells enriched from blood (not recorded which). Receptor source: a woman younger than 45 who had been exposed to COVID-19.

This clone appeared a single time. The chain couples TRBV20-1 to TRBJ2-1, with TRBD2 identical over 9 bases. CDR3 length: 16 residues. Germline V gives CDR1 DFQATT, CDR2 SNEGSKA (reference sequence). The junction had 6 bases not matched to a gene; V was cut back by 3 bases and J by 0 bases. CDR3 in amino acids: CSASLAGLSSYNEQFF. DNA for the CDR3: TGCAGTGCTAGTCTAGCGGGACTTAGCTCCTACAATGAGCAGTTCTTC.

The rearrangement links TRBV29-1 to TRBJ1-2; a weak D match, TRBD1 (5 bases). The CDR3 totals 14 residues. Germline V gene sequence: CDR1 SQVTM, CDR2 ANQGSEA. V dropped 1 base and J dropped 3 bases, with 12 bases sitting between them. The CDR3 coding sequence is TGCAGCGTTGAAGGTGGCAGGGAATACTATGGCTACACCTTC. Translating it yields CSVEGGREYYGYTF.

The chain combines TRBV2 with TRBJ2-3, with TRBD2 as a possible D gene (5 bases). Trimming took 7 bases from V and 0 from J, leaving 11 bases between them. Germline CDR1 and CDR2: SNHLY and FYNNEI. The CDR3 has 14 amino acids. In DNA form, the CDR3 reads TGTGCCAGCAATGGCAGGACTAGCACAGATACGCAGTATTTT. Amino acid sequence: CASNGRTSTDTQYF.

The chain recombines TRBV6-2 or TRBV6-3 with TRBJ1-2; TRBD1 matches at 9 bases. V was clipped by 2 bases and J by 8 bases; unmatched bases: 6. Germline V gene data show CDR1 as MNHEY and CDR2 as SVGEGT. The CDR3 spans 14 residues. The CDR3: CASSYRTGERGYTF. CDR3 in DNA: TGTGCCAGCAGTTACCGGACAGGGGAGAGGGGCTACACCTTC.

The chain uses TRBV6-6 and TRBJ1-4, with D maybe TRBD1 (6 bases). Germline CDR1 and CDR2: MNHNY and SVGAGI (reference sequence). With 7 bases removed from V and 4 bases from J, the gap between germline ends came to 16 bases. The CDR3 consists of 15 residues. CDR3 nucleotides: TGTGCCAGCATGTGGGGAGGGGGGTTTAATGAAAAACTGTTTTTT. It yields the protein CASMWGGGFNEKLFF.

This clone was counted between two and nine times. The genes are TRBV6-1 and TRBJ2-7; 10 bases line up with TRBD1. The V and J ends lost 0 bases and 7 bases, in that order; junction bases with no gene match: 6. Germline values: CDR1 MNHNS, CDR2 SASEGT. The CDR3 totals 15 residues. The CDR3, as DNA: TGTGCCAGCAGTGAAGCGTTGACAGGGGGCTGGGAGCAGTACTTC. Residues: CASSEALTGGWEQYF.

The CDR3 sequence: CASSVAPSGLAWNEQFF. CDR3 bases: TGTGCCAGCAGCGTAGCCCCTTCGGGACTAGCTTGGAATGAGCAGTTCTTC. The rearrangement joins TRBV9 to TRBJ2-1; 9 nucleotides agree with TRBD2. Germline trimming cut 0 bases from V and 7 bases from J; bases unmatched to any gene: 11. CDR1 and CDR2 from the germline V gene are SGDLS and YYNGEE. The CDR3 contains 17 residues.

CDR3 amino acids: CASSTHDRTSGANVLTF. The CDR3 region has the DNA TGTGCCAGTAGTACCCATGACAGGACCTCTGGGGCCAACGTCCTGACTTTC. The chain is built from TRBV19 and TRBJ2-6; weak D call: TRBD1 (6 bases). The V end was cut by 4 bases, the J end by 0 bases, with 13 bases between. Germline CDR1 and CDR2: LNHDA and SQIVND (reference sequence). The length of the CDR3 is 17 residues.

This chain joins TRBV2 and TRBJ1-1, with D maybe TRBD1 (5 bases). Germline V CDR1 and CDR2: SNHLY, FYNNEI. The V end was cut by 6 bases, the J end by 1 base, with 6 bases between. The CDR3 loop spans 12 amino acids. In DNA, the CDR3 is TGTGCCAGCAGAGGGGCGAACACTGAAGCTTTCTTT. This translates into CASRGANTEAFF.

The chain recombines TRBV30 with TRBJ1-2, with D possibly being TRBD1 (5 bases). V was pared by 3 bases and J by 5 bases, with 13 bases between. The CDR3 consists of 13 residues. Germline CDR1 and CDR2: GTSNPN and SVGIG (reference sequence). CDR3 bases: TGTGCCTGGAGGGACACGGCCGAATATGGCTACACCTTC. It codes for CAWRDTAEYGYTF.

This CDR3 reads CASSLRQGMGLAQSTDTQYF. The CDR3 DNA reads TGTGCCAGCTCACTCCGACAGGGAATGGGACTAGCGCAGAGCACAGATACGCAGTATTTT. The rearrangement joins TRBV18 to TRBJ2-3; 10 bases agree with TRBD2. The CDR3 runs 20 residues. Trimming at V came to 4 bases and at J to 0 bases, leaving 16 bases not matched to a gene. Germline-derived CDR1 and CDR2 are KGHSH and LQKENI.

The V and J genes are TRBV5-1 and TRBJ2-5, with D unclear. Trimming removed 3 bases at V and 0 bases at J, with 15 bases between. The germline V gene has CDR1 SGHRS and CDR2 YFSETQ. The CDR3 covers 16 residues. The CDR3 DNA reads as TGCGCCAGCAGCTCTGGATTGGGCAGGAACCAAGAGACCCAGTACTTC. Its translation is CASSSGLGRNQETQYF.

The chain is built from TRBV5-1 and TRBJ2-3, with D possibly being TRBD1 (6 bases). V shed 4 bases and J shed 3 bases, with 15 bases lying between them. The CDR3 spans 15 residues. Germline assignment: CDR1 SGHRS and CDR2 YFSETQ. Here the CDR3 DNA reads TGCGCCAGCAGCCCGGCTGGACAGCCTACAGATACGCAGTATTTT. Its translation: CASSPAGQPTDTQYF.

This clone showed up just once. The chain is built from TRBV5-4 and TRBJ2-7; 7 bases map to TRBD2. This CDR3 has 14 residues. Germline CDR1 is SGHNT and CDR2 is YYREEE (reference sequence). Trimming cost V 0 bases and J 5 bases; bases outside gene matches: 5. Written as DNA, the CDR3 is TGTGCCAGCAGCTTGGATAAACGGGAGGACGAGCAGTACTTC. It codes for CASSLDKREDEQYF.

The J gene is TRBJ1-2, the V gene TRBV6-5; TRBD1 matches 7 bases. The trim removed 0 bases at V and 5 bases at J, leaving 9 bases unmatched. Germline lookup yields CDR1 MNHEY and CDR2 SVGAGI. The CDR3 loop spans 16 amino acids. CDR3 residues: CASSYSLTGTAYGYTF. The CDR3 nucleotides read TGTGCCAGCAGTTACTCCTTAACCGGGACAGCTTATGGCTACACCTTC.